The rows below give T cell receptor beta chains drawn from one sample of a study of cytomegalovirus exposure and HLA in healthy donors. Method: immunoSEQ multiplex PCR; TCRdb's copy keeps in-frame clones and lacks some. The sample lists roughly 150,000 clones, roughly four fifths occurring once. The sample comprised PBMCs. The source is a woman aged 50 to 60 in good health and CMV-seropositive. Each CDR3 is given with its conserved first and last residue. The order of the fields is D gene, J gene, clone size, V gene, CDR3 DNA, CDR3 protein. The D gene is left open where the match is weak. Where a row states a size, it is once, few, many or the class of an expanded clone; other rows omit it.

D gene: TRBD1; J gene: TRBJ1-2; clone size: few; V gene: TRBV6-5; CDR3 DNA: TGTGCCAGCAGTGCGGGACAGGGGGGCTATGGCTACACCTTC; CDR3 protein: CASSAGQGGYGYTF
D gene: TRBD1; J gene: TRBJ1-1; clone size: .; V gene: TRBV15; CDR3 DNA: TGTGCCACCAAGGAGGGACAGCTGAACACTGAAGCTTTCTTT; CDR3 protein: CATKEGQLNTEAFF
D gene: TRBD1; J gene: TRBJ1-4; clone size: .; V gene: TRBV7-2; CDR3 DNA: TGTGCCAGCAGCTTAGGGACAGGGTCGGGTGAAAAACTGTTTTTT; CDR3 protein: CASSLGTGSGEKLFF
D gene: .; J gene: TRBJ2-2; clone size: .; V gene: TRBV2; CDR3 DNA: TGTGCCAGCAGTTTATTGGCCGCTTTTAACACCGGGGAGCTGTTTTTT; CDR3 protein: CASSLLAAFNTGELFF
D gene: .; J gene: TRBJ1-6; clone size: .; V gene: TRBV19; CDR3 DNA: TGTGCCAGTAGTCCACAGGGAGTCGGTAATTCACCCCTCCACTTT; CDR3 protein: CASSPQGVGNSPLHF
D gene: .; J gene: TRBJ1-1; clone size: .; V gene: TRBV7-9; CDR3 DNA: TGTGCCAGCAGCCTCCAGACCTCGGGGGCTTTCTTT; CDR3 protein: CASSLQTSGAFF
D gene: .; J gene: TRBJ2-3; clone size: .; V gene: TRBV5-1; CDR3 DNA: TGCGCCAGCAGCGGGCGGGGCTCGGGGACAGATACGCAGTATTTT; CDR3 protein: CASSGRGSGTDTQYF
D gene: TRBD1; J gene: TRBJ2-5; clone size: .; V gene: TRBV5-4; CDR3 DNA: TGTGCCAGCAGTCCCACAGGGGTGGGAGAGACCCAGTACTTC; CDR3 protein: CASSPTGVGETQYF
D gene: TRBD2; J gene: TRBJ2-5; clone size: .; V gene: TRBV9; CDR3 DNA: TGTGCCAGCAGCGCCGGACTAGCGGGGTACCAAGAGACCCAGTACTTC; CDR3 protein: CASSAGLAGYQETQYF
D gene: .; J gene: TRBJ2-1; clone size: .; V gene: TRBV18; CDR3 DNA: TGTGCCAGCTCACCCCCGATAGCGAGCAATGAGCAGTTCTTC; CDR3 protein: CASSPPIASNEQFF
D gene: TRBD2; J gene: TRBJ2-1; clone size: .; V gene: TRBV5-6; CDR3 DNA: TGTGCCAGCAGCACCCAGGGCGGGGGGGCAGTTGAGCAGTTCTTC; CDR3 protein: CASSTQGGGAVEQFF
D gene: TRBD1; J gene: TRBJ1-2; clone size: few; V gene: TRBV6-6; CDR3 DNA: TGTGCCAGCAGTGGACAGGGAACGGGGGGCTACACCTTC; CDR3 protein: CASSGQGTGGYTF
D gene: .; J gene: TRBJ1-6; clone size: .; V gene: TRBV6-1; CDR3 DNA: TGTGCCAGCACCGGAGGATCCTATAATTCACCCCTCCACTTT; CDR3 protein: CASTGGSYNSPLHF
D gene: .; J gene: TRBJ1-5; clone size: .; V gene: TRBV2; CDR3 DNA: TGTGCCAGCAGGGGGGGGAATCAGCCCCAGCATTTT; CDR3 protein: CASRGGNQPQHF
D gene: .; J gene: TRBJ1-2; clone size: .; V gene: TRBV4-2; CDR3 DNA: TGTGCCAGCAGCCAAGATAAGGGGTGCGGCTACACCTTC; CDR3 protein: CASSQDKGCGYTF
D gene: .; J gene: TRBJ1-2; clone size: .; V gene: TRBV6-5; CDR3 DNA: TGTGCCAGCAGTCGACAGGAGAACTATGGCTACACCTTC; CDR3 protein: CASSRQENYGYTF
D gene: TRBD1; J gene: TRBJ1-2; clone size: .; V gene: TRBV6-1; CDR3 DNA: TGTGCCAGCAGTAGGACAGGGAACAACTATGGCTACACCTTC; CDR3 protein: CASSRTGNNYGYTF
D gene: .; J gene: TRBJ1-2; clone size: .; V gene: TRBV18; CDR3 DNA: TGTGCCAGCTCGCCCTTTACAGGGTCGGACTATGGCTACACCTTC; CDR3 protein: CASSPFTGSDYGYTF
D gene: .; J gene: TRBJ1-4; clone size: .; V gene: TRBV2; CDR3 DNA: TGTGCCAGCAGGGCCGGACCGGGGGGCGGAACTAATGAAAAACTGTTTTTT; CDR3 protein: CASRAGPGGGTNEKLFF
D gene: .; J gene: TRBJ1-1; clone size: few; V gene: TRBV29-1; CDR3 DNA: TGCAGCGTTGAAGAGGGGCCGACCCAACCCCCTTTCTTT; CDR3 protein: CSVEEGPTQPPFF
D gene: .; J gene: TRBJ1-2; clone size: few; V gene: TRBV12-5; CDR3 DNA: TGTGCTAGTGTCAAATCTGGGGCAGCTAACTATGGCTACACCTTC; CDR3 protein: CASVKSGAANYGYTF
D gene: TRBD1; J gene: TRBJ2-2; clone size: .; V gene: TRBV19; CDR3 DNA: TGTGCCAGTAGTAGGGACAGGGCAGGGGAGCTGTTTTTT; CDR3 protein: CASSRDRAGELFF
D gene: .; J gene: TRBJ2-7; clone size: once; V gene: TRBV10-3; CDR3 DNA: TGTGCCATCAGTGAGTCGAAATTCCGGGCGGGGAGCTACGAGCAGTACTTC; CDR3 protein: CAISESKFRAGSYEQYF
D gene: .; J gene: TRBJ1-2; clone size: .; V gene: TRBV6-1; CDR3 DNA: TGTGCCAGCAGTGAAAACTCCTATGGCTACACCTTC; CDR3 protein: CASSENSYGYTF
D gene: .; J gene: TRBJ1-2; clone size: .; V gene: TRBV6-5; CDR3 DNA: TGTGCCAGCAGTTTACGACAGACGGACTATGGCTACACCTTC; CDR3 protein: CASSLRQTDYGYTF
D gene: .; J gene: TRBJ2-7; clone size: few; V gene: TRBV2; CDR3 DNA: TGTGCCAGCAGTGGCCAACAGGGGGGGGCCTACGAGCAGTACTTC; CDR3 protein: CASSGQQGGAYEQYF
D gene: .; J gene: TRBJ1-2; clone size: few; V gene: TRBV4-2; CDR3 DNA: TGTGCCAGCAGCCAGACGACAGAGAACTATGGCTACACCTTC; CDR3 protein: CASSQTTENYGYTF
D gene: TRBD2; J gene: TRBJ2-5; clone size: .; V gene: TRBV5-1; CDR3 DNA: TGCGCCAGCAGCTACGGGGGGGAAGAGACCCAGTACTTC; CDR3 protein: CASSYGGEETQYF
D gene: TRBD1; J gene: TRBJ2-5; clone size: .; V gene: TRBV7-8; CDR3 DNA: TGTGCCAGCAGCTTGGGACAGGACCAAGAGACCCAGTACTTC; CDR3 protein: CASSLGQDQETQYF
D gene: .; J gene: TRBJ1-5; clone size: .; V gene: TRBV5-8; CDR3 DNA: TGTGCCAGCAGCTTGGGGGCGGGCCAAGGTAGCAATCAGCCCCAGCATTTT; CDR3 protein: CASSLGAGQGSNQPQHF
D gene: TRBD1; J gene: TRBJ1-5; clone size: .; V gene: TRBV19; CDR3 DNA: TGTGCCAGTGGCCGGGACAGGGGGGATCAGCCCCAGCATTTT; CDR3 protein: CASGRDRGDQPQHF
D gene: .; J gene: TRBJ2-7; clone size: few; V gene: TRBV5-6; CDR3 DNA: TGTGCCAGCAGCTCCCCCCTAGGCGAGCAGTACTTC; CDR3 protein: CASSSPLGEQYF
D gene: TRBD1; J gene: TRBJ1-5; clone size: .; V gene: TRBV30; CDR3 DNA: TGTGCCTGGAGGGAACAGGGGGCGAGTCAGCCCCAGCATTTT; CDR3 protein: CAWREQGASQPQHF
D gene: .; J gene: TRBJ1-1; clone size: .; V gene: TRBV15; CDR3 DNA: TGTGCCACCAGGTACGTCGGCGGCACTGAAGCTTTCTTT; CDR3 protein: CATRYVGGTEAFF
D gene: .; J gene: TRBJ2-1; clone size: .; V gene: TRBV2; CDR3 DNA: TGTGCCAGCAGGGAGGGTTCCTACAATGAGCAGTTCTTC; CDR3 protein: CASREGSYNEQFF
D gene: TRBD1; J gene: TRBJ2-1; clone size: .; V gene: TRBV13; CDR3 DNA: TGTGCCAGCAGCATCAGACAGGGGATAGATGAGCAGTTCTTC; CDR3 protein: CASSIRQGIDEQFF
D gene: .; J gene: TRBJ1-1; clone size: once; V gene: TRBV6-5; CDR3 DNA: TGTGCCAGTTTTGTGGACATGAACACTGAAGCTTTCTTT; CDR3 protein: CASFVDMNTEAFF
D gene: .; J gene: TRBJ2-3; clone size: few; V gene: TRBV29-1; CDR3 DNA: TGCAGCGTTGAGGCCAGGGGCACAGATACGCAGTATTTT; CDR3 protein: CSVEARGTDTQYF
D gene: .; J gene: TRBJ1-3; clone size: .; V gene: TRBV9; CDR3 DNA: TGTGCCAGCAGCCGAGAGGGAGGGACTTTTGGAAACACCATATATTTT; CDR3 protein: CASSREGGTFGNTIYF
D gene: TRBD2; J gene: TRBJ2-2; clone size: .; V gene: TRBV10-2; CDR3 DNA: TGCGCCAGCCGACCGGGGAGGGTCTCCTCCGACGGGGAGCTGTTTTTT; CDR3 protein: CASRPGRVSSDGELFF